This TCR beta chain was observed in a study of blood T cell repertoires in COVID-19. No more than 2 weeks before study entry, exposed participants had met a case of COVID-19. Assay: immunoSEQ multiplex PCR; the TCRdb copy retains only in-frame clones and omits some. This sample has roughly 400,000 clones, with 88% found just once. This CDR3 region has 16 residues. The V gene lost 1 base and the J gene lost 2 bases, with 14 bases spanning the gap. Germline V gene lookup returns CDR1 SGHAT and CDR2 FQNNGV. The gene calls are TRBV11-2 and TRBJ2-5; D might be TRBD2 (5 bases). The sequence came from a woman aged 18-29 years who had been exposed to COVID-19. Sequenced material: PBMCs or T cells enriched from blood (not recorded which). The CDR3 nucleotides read TGTGCCAGCAGCTTAGGGTCGACGGGAAGTCAAGAGACCCAGTACTTC. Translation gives CASSLGSTGSQETQYF.